This T cell receptor (beta chain) was found in a study of T cell changes during pregnancy in multiple sclerosis. The CDR3 spans 16 residues. V lost 1 base to trimming and J lost 4 bases; unmatched junction nucleotides: 11. Germline assignment: CDR1 SGHRS and CDR2 YFSETQ. Sequencing used immunoSEQ multiplex PCR; TCRdb keeps in-frame clones, though not all of them. This table holds about 42,000 clones, approximately 91% found once. The chain links TRBV5-1 to TRBJ2-7; TRBD2 matches 7 bases. The receptor's source is a female donor with multiple sclerosis, enrolled in a pregnancy study. Sequenced here: CD4+ T cells from peripheral blood mononuclear cells, sampled before pregnancy. The CDR3 bases are TGCGCCAGCAGCTTGTATATGGGAGGGACCAGTTACGAGCAGTACTTC. This gives the protein CASSLYMGGTSYEQYF.